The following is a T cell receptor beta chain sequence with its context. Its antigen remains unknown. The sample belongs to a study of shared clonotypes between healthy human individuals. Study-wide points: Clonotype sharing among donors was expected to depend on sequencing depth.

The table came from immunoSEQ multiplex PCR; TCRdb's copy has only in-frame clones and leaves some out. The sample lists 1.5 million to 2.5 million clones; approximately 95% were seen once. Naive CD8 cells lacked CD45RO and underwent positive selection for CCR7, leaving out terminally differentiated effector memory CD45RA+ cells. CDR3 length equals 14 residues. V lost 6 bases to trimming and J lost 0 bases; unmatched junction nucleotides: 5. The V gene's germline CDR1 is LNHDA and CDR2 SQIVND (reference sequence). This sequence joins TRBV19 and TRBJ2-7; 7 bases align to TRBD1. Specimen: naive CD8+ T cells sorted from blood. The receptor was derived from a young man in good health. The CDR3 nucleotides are TGTGCCAGTAGCCTGACAGGGACCTCCTACGAGCAGTACTTC. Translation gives CASSLTGTSYEQYF.